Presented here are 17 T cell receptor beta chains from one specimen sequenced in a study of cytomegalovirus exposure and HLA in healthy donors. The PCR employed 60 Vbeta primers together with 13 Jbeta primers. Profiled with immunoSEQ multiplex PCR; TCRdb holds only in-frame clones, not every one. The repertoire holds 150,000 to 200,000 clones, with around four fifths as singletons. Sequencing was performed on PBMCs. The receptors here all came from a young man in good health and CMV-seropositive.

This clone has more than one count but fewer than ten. CDR3 coding DNA: TGTGCCAGCACGGGACTAGCGGGAGCGCGTGAGCAGTACTTC. Translated, it gives CASTGLAGAREQYF. V is TRBV6-6 and J is TRBJ2-7; TRBD2 agrees at 14 bases. Germline values: CDR1 MNHNY, CDR2 SVGAGI (reference sequence). V lost 7 bases, J lost 7 bases, and 6 bases stayed unmatched. This CDR3 is 14 amino acids long.

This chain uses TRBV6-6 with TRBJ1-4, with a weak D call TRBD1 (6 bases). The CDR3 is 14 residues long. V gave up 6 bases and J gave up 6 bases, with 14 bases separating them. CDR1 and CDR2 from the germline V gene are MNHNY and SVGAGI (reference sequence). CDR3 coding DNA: TGTGCCAGCAGCCCGGACAGCAGGGATGAAAAACTGTTTTTT. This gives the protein CASSPDSRDEKLFF.

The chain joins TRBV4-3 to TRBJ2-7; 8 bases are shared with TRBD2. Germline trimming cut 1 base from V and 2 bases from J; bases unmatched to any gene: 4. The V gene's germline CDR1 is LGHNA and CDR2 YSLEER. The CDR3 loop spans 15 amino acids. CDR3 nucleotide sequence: TGCGCCAGCAGCCAAGCCACGGGACTAGCCTACGAGCAGTACTTC. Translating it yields CASSQATGLAYEQYF.

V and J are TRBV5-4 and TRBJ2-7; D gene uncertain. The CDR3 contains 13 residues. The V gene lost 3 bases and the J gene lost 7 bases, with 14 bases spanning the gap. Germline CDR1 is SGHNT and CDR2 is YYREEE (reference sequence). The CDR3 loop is CASSSNPGTEQYF. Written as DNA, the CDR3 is TGTGCCAGCAGCTCGAATCCAGGAACGGAGCAGTACTTC. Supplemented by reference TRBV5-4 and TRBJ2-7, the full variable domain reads ETGVTQSPTHLIKTRGQQVTLRCSSQSGHNTVSWYQQALGQGPQFIFQYYREEENGRGNFPPRFSGLQFPNYSSELNVNALELDDSALYLCASSSNPGTEQYFGPGTRLTVT.

The CDR3 DNA follows: TGTGCCAGCTCACCAATCACAGGGCACGACAATGAGCAGTTCTTC. Protein sequence: CASSPITGHDNEQFF. The chain has TRBV18 and TRBJ2-1, with D tentatively TRBD1 (6 bases). V dropped 2 bases and J dropped 5 bases, with 13 bases sitting between them. The CDR3 spans 15 residues. Germline CDR1 reads KGHSH; CDR2 reads LQKENI. The full variable domain, in which reference TRBV18 and TRBJ2-1 provide the parts outside the CDR3, is NAGVMQNPRHLVRRRGQEARLRCSPMKGHSHVYWYRQLPEEGLKFMVYLQKENIIDESGMPKERFSAEFPKEGPSILRIQQVVRGDSAAYFCASSPITGHDNEQFFGPGTRLTVL.

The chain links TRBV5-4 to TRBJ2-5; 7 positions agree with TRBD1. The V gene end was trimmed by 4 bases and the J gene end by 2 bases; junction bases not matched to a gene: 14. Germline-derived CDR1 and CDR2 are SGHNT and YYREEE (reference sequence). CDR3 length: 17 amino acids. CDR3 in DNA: TGTGCCAGCAGCCAAGGGTTCGGCAGGGGGAATCAAGAGACCCAGTACTTC. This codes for CASSQGFGRGNQETQYF.

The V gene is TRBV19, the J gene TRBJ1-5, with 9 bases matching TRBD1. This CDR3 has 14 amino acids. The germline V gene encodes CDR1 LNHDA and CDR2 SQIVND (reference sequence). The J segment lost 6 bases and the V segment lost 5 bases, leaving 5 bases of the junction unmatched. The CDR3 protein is CASSSTGGGQPQHF. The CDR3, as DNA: TGTGCCAGTAGTTCAACAGGGGGCGGTCAGCCCCAGCATTTT.

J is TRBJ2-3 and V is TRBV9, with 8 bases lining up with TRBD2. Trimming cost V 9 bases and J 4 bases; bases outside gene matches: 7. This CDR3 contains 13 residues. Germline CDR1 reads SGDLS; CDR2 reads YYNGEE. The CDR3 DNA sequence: TGTGCCACCGGGGGGGCGGTTGCAGATACGCAGTATTTT. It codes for CATGGAVADTQYF.

CDR3 sequence: CASKSEGLATEAFF. CDR3 nucleotides: TGTGCCAGCAAATCGGAGGGTCTGGCCACTGAAGCTTTCTTT. This chain connects TRBV2 to TRBJ1-1; D not resolved. Trimming removed 7 bases from V and 4 bases from J, with 16 bases in between. Germline V gives CDR1 SNHLY, CDR2 FYNNEI. CDR3 length equals 14 residues.

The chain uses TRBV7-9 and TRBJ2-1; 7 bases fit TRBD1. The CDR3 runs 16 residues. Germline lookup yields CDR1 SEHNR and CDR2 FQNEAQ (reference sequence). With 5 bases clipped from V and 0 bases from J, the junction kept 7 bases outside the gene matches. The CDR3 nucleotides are TGTGCCAGCAGCCCCTATAGGACAGGCTCCTACAATGAGCAGTTCTTC. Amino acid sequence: CASSPYRTGSYNEQFF. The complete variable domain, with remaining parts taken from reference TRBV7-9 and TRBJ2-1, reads DTGVSQNPRHKITKRGQNVTFRCDPISEHNRLYWYRQTLGQGPEFLTYFQNEAQLEKSRLLSDRFSAERPKGSFSTLEIQRTEQGDSAMYLCASSPYRTGSYNEQFFGPGTRLTVL.

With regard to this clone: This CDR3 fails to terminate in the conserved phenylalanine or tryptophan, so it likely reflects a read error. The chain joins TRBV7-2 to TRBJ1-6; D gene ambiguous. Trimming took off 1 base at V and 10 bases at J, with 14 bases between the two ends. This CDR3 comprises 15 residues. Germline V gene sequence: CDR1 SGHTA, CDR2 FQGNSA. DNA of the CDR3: TGTGCCAGCAGCTTAGATCCAGGCTTAATCTCACCCCTCCACCTT. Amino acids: CASSLDPGLISPLHL.

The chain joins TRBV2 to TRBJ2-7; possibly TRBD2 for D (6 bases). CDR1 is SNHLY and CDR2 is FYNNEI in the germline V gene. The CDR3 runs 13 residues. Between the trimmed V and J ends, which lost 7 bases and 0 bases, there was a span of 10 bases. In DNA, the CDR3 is TGTGCCAGCACGGCTAGCGACTCCTACGAGCAGTACTTC. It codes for CASTASDSYEQYF.

The CDR3 reads CASSAGQGAYNEQFF. The DNA for the CDR3 is TGTGCCAGCAGCGCCGGACAGGGGGCCTACAATGAGCAGTTCTTC. The rearrangement uses TRBV9 and TRBJ2-1, with 10 bases aligning to TRBD1. J was trimmed by 2 bases and V by 3 bases; bases with no gene match: 2. The CDR3 totals 15 residues. Per the germline V gene, CDR1 is SGDLS and CDR2 is YYNGEE.

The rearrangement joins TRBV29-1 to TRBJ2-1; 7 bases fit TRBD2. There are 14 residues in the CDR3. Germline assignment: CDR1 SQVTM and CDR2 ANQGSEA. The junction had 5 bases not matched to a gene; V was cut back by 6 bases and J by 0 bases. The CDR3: CSVLADTSYNEQFF. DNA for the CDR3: TGCAGCGTGCTAGCGGACACCTCCTACAATGAGCAGTTCTTC.

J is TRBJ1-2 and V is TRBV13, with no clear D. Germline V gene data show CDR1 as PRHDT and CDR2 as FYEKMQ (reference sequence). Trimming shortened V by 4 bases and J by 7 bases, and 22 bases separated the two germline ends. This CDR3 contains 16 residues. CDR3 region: CASSSGEGLSLAGYTF. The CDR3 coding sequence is TGTGCCAGCAGCTCCGGCGAGGGCCTGTCGTTGGCTGGCTACACCTTC. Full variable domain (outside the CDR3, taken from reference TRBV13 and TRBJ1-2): AAGVIQSPRHLIKEKRETATLKCYPIPRHDTVYWYQQGPGQDPQFLISFYEKMQSDKGSIPDRFSAQQFSDYHSELNMSSLELGDSALYFCASSSGEGLSLAGYTFGSGTRLTVV.

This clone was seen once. In DNA, the CDR3 is TGTGCCTGGAGCGTACTGGTGAACACTGAAGCTTTCTTT. Its translation is CAWSVLVNTEAFF. This chain links TRBV30 with TRBJ1-1; D is ambiguous. Per the germline V gene, CDR1 is GTSNPN and CDR2 is SVGIG (reference sequence). The ends were cut back, 3 bases at V and 0 bases at J, with 8 bases in the middle. There are 13 residues in the CDR3.

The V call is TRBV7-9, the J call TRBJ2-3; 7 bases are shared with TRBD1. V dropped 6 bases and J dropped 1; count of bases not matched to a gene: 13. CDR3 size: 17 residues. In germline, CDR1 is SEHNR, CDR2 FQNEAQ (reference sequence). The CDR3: CASSYLQGNWGTDTQYF. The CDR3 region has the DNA TGTGCCAGCAGTTACCTACAGGGGAATTGGGGCACAGATACGCAGTATTTT.